This passage covers 20 T cell receptor beta chains from one sample sequenced in a study of blood T cells in healthy people across ages. The authors ran a second PCR of 7 to 11 cycles using a sample-barcoded 5' primer and a J-beta primer mix. TCRdb analysed the 5' RACE reads with MiXCR anew, one entry per CDR3 protein. This table has about 780,000 distinct CDR3 sequences, about 46% appearing once. The sample comprised blood. Receptors originate from a man older than 75 in good health.

This clonotype was seen a handful of times. This chain connects TRBV21-1 to TRBJ2-3; the table's D call, TRBD1, has no DNA check behind it. TRBV21-1 is a pseudogene locus. The CDR3 covers 20 residues. CDR3 DNA: TGTGCCAGCAGCAAAGCCGATCTCGGGGACAGATATTCTAGCACAGATACGCAGTATTTT. This encodes CASSKADLGDRYSSTDTQYF.

The DNA for the CDR3 is TGTGCCAGCAGCTTAGAACAGCGGAGCGACAATGAGCAGTTCTTC. This sequence encodes CASSLEQRSDNEQFF. The chain has TRBV7-2 and TRBJ2-1; weak D call: TRBD2 (5 bases). Between the trimmed V and J ends, which lost 1 base and 5 bases, there was a span of 12 bases. The CDR3 is 15 residues long. Germline V gene data show CDR1 as SGHTA and CDR2 as FQGNSA.

The rearrangement joins TRBV9 to TRBJ2-5; no firm D call. The CDR3 loop spans 14 amino acids. Germline CDR1 SGDLS, CDR2 YYNGEE. Trimming took 3 bases from V and 0 from J, leaving 9 bases between them. The CDR3 spells CASSEWQNQETQYF. CDR3 sequence (DNA): TGTGCCAGCAGCGAATGGCAGAACCAAGAGACCCAGTACTTC.

The chain is built from TRBV6-2 or TRBV6-3 and TRBJ1-4, with TRBD1 identical over 8 bases. Germline V gene data show CDR1 as MNHEY and CDR2 as SVGEGT. The CDR3 loop spans 15 amino acids. V lost 10 bases and J lost 0; bases outside the gene matches: 7. The CDR3 nucleotides read TGTGCCACCCGGACAGGGTTTGCAACTAATGAAAAACTGTTTTTT. Translated: CATRTGFATNEKLFF.

This clonotype was observed a few times. The chain is built from TRBV5-8 and TRBJ2-7; 11 nucleotides line up with TRBD2. The CDR3 length is 15 residues. Trimming took 3 bases from V and 6 from J; bases not matched to a gene: 8. Germline CDR1 reads SGHTS; CDR2 reads YDEGEE. The CDR3 sequence is CASSSLAGVLGEQYF. The CDR3 DNA sequence: TGTGCCAGCAGCTCACTAGCGGGAGTTTTAGGCGAGCAGTACTTC.

The J gene is TRBJ2-3, the V gene TRBV30, with 12 bases lining up with TRBD2. Germline CDR1 is GTSNPN and CDR2 is SVGIG (reference sequence). V was pared by 3 bases and J by 6 bases, with 13 bases of the junction left unmatched. The CDR3 is 17 amino acids. The CDR3 spells CAWSALGLAGGGDTQYF. Here the CDR3 DNA reads TGTGCCTGGAGCGCCCTCGGTCTAGCGGGAGGGGGCGATACGCAGTATTTT.

This clonotype occurred a few times. The CDR3 spells CATSDRPPLGSQETQYF. In DNA, the CDR3 is TGTGCCACCAGTGACCGACCTCCCCTCGGCAGCCAAGAGACCCAGTACTTC. V and J are TRBV24-1 and TRBJ2-5; D not certain. V was trimmed by 4 bases and J by 1 base, leaving 18 bases between them. The CDR3 has 17 residues. Germline lookup yields CDR1 KGHDR and CDR2 SFDVKD.

V gene TRBV10-3 combines with J gene TRBJ1-2; tentative D call: TRBD1 (6 bases). V lost 6 bases to trimming and J lost 1 base, with 18 bases between them. CDR1 ENHRY and CDR2 SYGVKD come from the germline V gene. This CDR3 is built from 16 residues. This chain's CDR3 is CAIRGARGIDNYGYTF. The CDR3 DNA follows: TGTGCCATCAGGGGGGCGAGGGGGATCGATAACTATGGCTACACCTTC.

The chain recombines TRBV10-3 with TRBJ2-5, with 7 bases aligning to TRBD2. From germline, CDR1 is ENHRY and CDR2 SYGVKD. The V segment lost 5 bases and the J segment 11 bases; nucleotides outside the gene matches: 11. The CDR3 is 13 amino acids. In nucleotides, the CDR3 is TGTGCCATCAGTAGCGGGGATATCAATGAGCAGTACTTC. This codes for CAISSGDINEQYF.

This clonotype turned up a few times. The chain combines TRBV27 with TRBJ2-3; 7 bases fit TRBD1. The V and J ends lost 2 bases and 2 bases, in that order; junction bases with no gene match: 7. The CDR3 has 16 amino acids. Germline lookup yields CDR1 MNHEY and CDR2 SMNVEV (reference sequence). The CDR3 region has the DNA TGTGCCAGCAGTTTAGACCCCGGGACAGCCACAGATACGCAGTATTTT. Translation gives CASSLDPGTATDTQYF.

This clonotype was seen a few times. The V and J genes are TRBV30 and TRBJ2-5; D unclear. Per germline, CDR1 GTSNPN and CDR2 SVGIG (reference sequence). The CDR3 runs to 13 residues. V lost 2 bases, J lost 1 base, and 8 bases lay in between. This CDR3 reads CAWSRLGQETQYF. The CDR3 region has the DNA TGTGCCTGGAGTCGGCTAGGCCAAGAGACCCAGTACTTC.

The V call is TRBV12-3 or TRBV12-4, the J call TRBJ2-1; D is tentatively TRBD1 or TRBD2 (5 bases each). This CDR3 region has 14 residues. The germline V and J ends were trimmed by 1 base and 8 bases, with 12 bases remaining between them. CDR3 DNA: TGTGCCAGCAGTTTAGAGGGGCGGGCTTATGAGCAGTTCTTC. This codes for CASSLEGRAYEQFF.

This clonotype was detected a few times. The chain combines TRBV6-2 or TRBV6-3 with TRBJ2-3, with D perhaps matching TRBD1 (6 bases). Between the trimmed V and J ends, which lost 8 bases and 9 bases, there was a span of 15 bases. CDR1 is MNHEY and CDR2 is SVGEGT in the germline V gene. CDR3 size: 12 residues. CDR3: CASGFDGGTQYF. The CDR3 region has the DNA TGTGCCAGCGGATTCGATGGGGGCACGCAGTATTTT.

This clonotype appeared a few times. V gene TRBV19 combines with J gene TRBJ2-1; D tentatively reads TRBD1 or TRBD2 (5 bases each). This CDR3 is 13 amino acids long. Trimming cost V 4 bases and J 9 bases, with 13 bases left between them. Germline CDR1 reads LNHDA; CDR2 reads SQIVND (reference sequence). CDR3 loop: CASSTGGGGEQFF. CDR3 nucleotides: TGTGCCAGTAGTACCGGAGGTGGGGGTGAGCAGTTCTTC.

This clonotype came up a few times. The chain couples TRBV6-2 or TRBV6-3 to TRBJ2-6; no clear D gene. This CDR3 comprises 15 residues. V gave up 5 bases and J gave up 0 bases, with 8 bases separating them. Germline CDR1 reads MNHEY; CDR2 reads SVGEGT. The CDR3: CASSGVTSGANVLTF. CDR3 DNA sequence: TGTGCCAGCAGTGGGGTAACCTCTGGGGCCAACGTCCTGACTTTC.

The rearrangement links TRBV7-2 to TRBJ2-3; D remains unclear. The length of the CDR3 is 16 residues. The germline gives CDR1 SGHTA, CDR2 FQGNSA. Trimming stripped 4 bases from V and 1 base from J, with 15 bases between. CDR3 in DNA: TGTGCCAGCAGCTCGGCGACTGGGCTGGGCACAGATACGCAGTATTTT. It translates to CASSSATGLGTDTQYF.

In regard to this clonotype: A clone one base away is much larger, so this may be a read error. The V gene is TRBV5-1, the J gene TRBJ2-1; D is tentatively TRBD1 or TRBD2 (5 bases each). V lost 0 bases, J lost 10 bases, and 14 bases lay in between. Per germline, CDR1 SGHRS and CDR2 YFSETQ. The CDR3 has 14 residues. Here the CDR3 reads CASSLEGESYEQFF. Written as DNA, the CDR3 is TGCGCCAGCAGCTTGGAAGGGGAGTCCTACGAGCAGTTCTTC.

This clonotype was observed a single time. At one end the junction does not follow the germline gene, possibly because of a read error. The V and J genes are TRBV29-1 and TRBJ2-6, with D possibly TRBD1 on 5 matching bases. The CDR3 contains 14 residues. Germline V lookup: CDR1 SQVTM, CDR2 ANQGSEA. CDR3 nucleotides: TGCAGCGTTGAAGACGGGTCTGGGGCCAACGTCCTGGCTTTC. Residues: CSVEDGSGANVLAF.

V usage is TRBV20-1 and J usage is TRBJ2-5; D remains ambiguous. V lost 1 base and J lost 1, with 7 bases in between. Germline V gene data show CDR1 as DFQATT and CDR2 as SNEGSKA (reference sequence). The CDR3 is 13 amino acids. The CDR3, as DNA: TGCAGTGCTAGAGCCCTTGGCCAAGAGACCCAGTACTTC. Protein sequence: CSARALGQETQYF.

This clonotype was observed a single time. This rearrangement joins TRBV10-3 to TRBJ1-2; TRBD1 matches 10 bases. There are 13 residues in the CDR3. Germline V lookup: CDR1 ENHRY, CDR2 SYGVKD. The V and J ends lost 8 bases and 4 bases, in that order; junction bases with no gene match: 4. The CDR3 DNA is TGTGCCATCGACCGGGACAGGGGCTATGGCTACACCTTC. Amino acid sequence: CAIDRDRGYGYTF.